One T cell receptor (beta chain) is described in this entry. The target antigen is unknown. This entry belongs to a study of T cells in localized non-small cell lung cancer. V lost 8 bases to trimming and J lost 4 bases; unmatched junction nucleotides: 4. Looked up from germline, CDR1 is MDHEN and CDR2 is SYDVKM. CDR3 length: 14 amino acids. This table comes from immunoSEQ multiplex PCR, and its TCRdb copy is limited to in-frame clones, with some not included. Counted here are approximately 28,000 clones, roughly 90% occurring once; the ten biggest clones make up roughly 4%. Study-wide points: Uninvolved adjacent lung had the highest recorded T cell clonality, with tumor below it. Greater T cell density in blood accompanied longer overall survival.

Material: peripheral blood mononuclear cells, obtained before any cancer treatment. The chain has TRBV28 and TRBJ2-7; 14 bases align to TRBD2. This receptor was obtained from a woman aged 40-70 years with stage III lung adenocarcinoma. The CDR3 nucleotides read TGTGCCAGCCTGGGACTAGCGGGAGCGTACGAGCAGTACTTC. It encodes CASLGLAGAYEQYF.